Shown below are 16 T cell receptor beta chains from a single sample sequenced in a study of T cell changes during pregnancy in multiple sclerosis. The method was immunoSEQ multiplex PCR; TCRdb's version includes in-frame clones alone and lacks a portion of them. The sample yields 30,000 to 40,000 clones, around 90% seen once. Material: CD8+ T cells from peripheral blood mononuclear cells, obtained in the third trimester of pregnancy. Source of these receptors: a female donor with multiple sclerosis, enrolled in a pregnancy study.

The genes are TRBV15 and TRBJ1-2; D is perhaps TRBD1 (6 bases). Germline CDR1 is LNHNV and CDR2 is YYDKDF (reference sequence). V was cut by 3 bases and J by 2 bases, with 13 bases left in between. This CDR3 contains 15 residues. DNA of the CDR3: TGTGCCACCAGCAGGCTCCGGACAGAGAACTATGGCTACACCTTC. It translates to CATSRLRTENYGYTF.

The CDR3 protein is CASSYSPEGQETQYF. The CDR3 DNA follows: TGTGCCAGCAGTTACTCACCAGAGGGACAAGAGACCCAGTACTTC. The chain joins TRBV6-5 to TRBJ2-5; D is perhaps TRBD2 (5 bases). This CDR3 spans 15 amino acids. Per germline, CDR1 MNHEY and CDR2 SVGAGI. The V gene lost 0 bases and the J gene lost 2 bases, with 10 bases spanning the gap.

The chain combines TRBV7-9 with TRBJ1-3; TRBD1 agrees at 9 bases. The V and J ends lost 4 bases and 4 bases, in that order; junction bases with no gene match: 5. The V gene's germline CDR1 is SEHNR and CDR2 FQNEAQ (reference sequence). The CDR3 is 15 amino acids. The CDR3 sequence is CASSSTGGIGNTIYF. The CDR3 nucleotides are TGTGCCAGCAGCTCGACAGGGGGGATCGGAAACACCATATATTTT.

This clone was detected a few times. The chain recombines TRBV6-4 with TRBJ2-3; TRBD2 matches at 13 bases. CDR3 length equals 17 residues. Germline V gene sequence: CDR1 MRHNA, CDR2 SNTAGT. The ends lost 2 bases at V and 2 bases at J; junction bases unmatched: 4. Here the CDR3 DNA reads TGTGCCAGCAGTGACACTAGCGGGGGGGGTTCCACAGATACGCAGTATTTT. Encoded protein: CASSDTSGGGSTDTQYF.

This clone was observed once. The CDR3 DNA follows: TGTGCCAGCAGTCAGGGGATCGTGACAGATACGCAGTATTTT. Translated, it gives CASSQGIVTDTQYF. The J gene is TRBJ2-3, the V gene TRBV6-5; D perhaps matches TRBD1 (6 bases). Trimming took 5 bases from V and 3 from J, leaving 12 bases between them. The germline gives CDR1 MNHEY, CDR2 SVGAGI. The CDR3 is 14 amino acids.

The chain has TRBV2 and TRBJ2-7; D uncertain. The CDR3 contains 15 residues. V was trimmed by 4 bases and J by 7 bases, leaving 20 bases between them. Per the germline V gene, CDR1 is SNHLY and CDR2 is FYNNEI. This chain's CDR3 is CASSARDAPSREQYF. CDR3 nucleotide sequence: TGTGCCAGCAGTGCCAGAGATGCCCCCTCTAGGGAGCAGTACTTC.

The table lists this clone with a count of one. The J gene is TRBJ2-3, the V gene TRBV7-3; TRBD2 is a possible D gene (7 bases). This CDR3 spans 18 amino acids. The V end was cut by 3 bases, the J end by 0 bases, with 19 bases between. The germline CDR1 and CDR2 sequences are SGHTA and FQGTGA. The CDR3 sequence is CASSLHGGLETSTDTQYF. In DNA, the CDR3 is TGTGCCAGCAGCTTGCACGGGGGGCTAGAAACTAGCACAGATACGCAGTATTTT.

CDR3: CVGGVSYEQYF. The CDR3 DNA is TGTGTTGGCGGGGTCTCCTACGAGCAGTACTTC. The chain employs TRBV30 and TRBJ2-7, with a possible D match to TRBD2 (6 bases). The CDR3 has 11 residues. The germline CDR1 and CDR2 sequences are GTSNPN and SVGIG (reference sequence).

The chain couples TRBV30 to TRBJ2-1, with 9 bases matching TRBD1. This CDR3 contains 15 residues. The V and J ends lost 4 bases and 4 bases, in that order; junction bases with no gene match: 8. Germline-derived CDR1 and CDR2 are GTSNPN and SVGIG (reference sequence). The CDR3 here is CAWNSGTGPYNEQFF. The CDR3 nucleotides read TGTGCCTGGAACTCCGGGACAGGGCCTTACAATGAGCAGTTCTTC. Full variable domain (outside the CDR3, taken from reference TRBV30 and TRBJ2-1): SQTIHQWPATLVQPVGSPLSLECTVEGTSNPNLYWYRQAAGRGLQLLFYSVGIGQISSEVPQNLSASRPQDRQFILSSKKLLLSDSGFYLCAWNSGTGPYNEQFFGPGTRLTVL.

The sample holds a few counts of this clone. The chain links TRBV2 to TRBJ1-1; TRBD1 matches at 8 bases. Germline CDR1 and CDR2: SNHLY and FYNNEI. The CDR3 consists of 12 residues. V trimming: 11 bases; J trimming: 4 bases; junction bases outside the gene matches: 6. CDR3 residues: CADRQGSTEAFF. The CDR3 bases are TGTGCCGACCGACAGGGGAGCACTGAAGCTTTCTTT.

V gene TRBV18 combines with J gene TRBJ2-7; D remains unclear. Per the germline V gene, CDR1 is KGHSH and CDR2 is LQKENI. This CDR3 has 13 amino acids. Trimming removed 2 bases at V and 2 bases at J, with 7 bases between. CDR3 protein: CASSPERTYEQYF. In nucleotides, the CDR3 is TGTGCCAGCTCACCAGAGAGAACCTACGAGCAGTACTTC.

The J gene is TRBJ2-1, the V gene TRBV27, with 7 bases fitting TRBD2. The CDR3 sequence is 15 residues long. The trim removed 5 bases at V and 2 bases at J, leaving 6 bases unmatched. CDR1 is MNHEY and CDR2 is SMNVEV in the germline V gene (reference sequence). The CDR3 DNA reads TGTGCCAGCAGTCCCGCGGGACTAACCTACAATGAGCAGTTCTTC. Amino acid sequence: CASSPAGLTYNEQFF.

The chain links TRBV9 to TRBJ2-7, with TRBD1 identical over 8 bases. This CDR3 is built from 15 residues. The germline gives CDR1 SGDLS, CDR2 YYNGEE. J was trimmed by 5 bases and V by 4 bases; bases with no gene match: 11. DNA of the CDR3: TGTGCCAGCAGCTCCCCTGACAGGGGATCAGACGAGCAGTACTTC. Translating gives CASSSPDRGSDEQYF.

The chain combines TRBV11-2 with TRBJ2-7; 10 nucleotides line up with TRBD1. The CDR3 is 14 amino acids. Unmatched junction bases numbered 4, after V lost 5 bases and J lost 3 bases. Germline values: CDR1 SGHAT, CDR2 FQNNGV. The CDR3 reads CASSNRDRGYEQYF. The CDR3 DNA follows: TGTGCCAGCAGCAATCGGGACAGGGGCTACGAGCAGTACTTC.

The CDR3 nucleotides are TGCGCCAGCAGCCCAGGGATCGGGGGGCAGTTCTTC. Encoded protein: CASSPGIGGQFF. The chain employs TRBV4-1 and TRBJ2-1, with D perhaps TRBD2 (6 bases). V gave up 4 bases and J gave up 12 bases, with 13 bases separating them. The CDR3 runs 12 residues. In germline, CDR1 is MGHRA, CDR2 YSYEKL.

In this sample, this clone turned up once. V gene TRBV15 combines with J gene TRBJ1-1; no definite D call. The CDR3 is 14 amino acids. Germline V gene data show CDR1 as LNHNV and CDR2 as YYDKDF (reference sequence). V was pared by 3 bases and J by 0 bases, with 8 bases between. In nucleotides, the CDR3 is TGTGCCACCAGCAGGACAAATATGAACACTGAAGCTTTCTTT. Its translation is CATSRTNMNTEAFF.